This T cell receptor beta chain was sequenced for a study of T cells in Graves' hyperthyroidism and ophthalmopathy (dated by TCRdb to 2018 to 2020). Concerning the study at large: Peripheral blood samples were taken at the time of initial diagnosis, prior to any treatment. To identify TCR V-J signatures that set the groups apart, the researchers used a discovery cohort of more than 95 patients, made up of roughly 45 with Graves' ophthalmopathy and some 55 with stable Graves' hyperthyroidism. In addition, the study compared T-cell repertoires in thyroid tissue and in blood from about 6 Graves' hyperthyroidism patients. An independent validation cohort of fewer than 20 hyperthyroidism patients and about 16 patients who later progressed to ophthalmopathy tested prospective prediction of ophthalmopathy. After blood sampling, hyperthyroidism patients were treated with methimazole at a starting dose of 30 mg daily, and ophthalmopathy patients were treated with high-dose intravenous methylprednisolone. The 100 discovery patients were randomly split 7:3 into training and test sets. According to the paper, TCR Vbeta CDR3 sequencing was carried out on approximately 140 peripheral blood samples, which came from around 43 ophthalmopathy, 75 to 80 hyperthyroidism and roughly 17 progressor patients. What the work shows at the level of the full study, not this receptor alone: Most expanded thyroid clonotypes (frequency above 0.001) were also found in blood, which suggests that blood repertoires may mirror thyroid immune responses. A 13 V-J signature model separated ophthalmopathy from stable hyperthyroidism, with just over 85% sensitivity and about 81% specificity in cross-validation and 80%/75% in testing. No statistical method was used to fix the sample size in advance, and group allocation was not hidden from the investigators. In validation, progression to ophthalmopathy was predicted by the model with around 71% sensitivity and 72% to 80% specificity, a median of approximately 6.5 months before onset.

Amplification of TCR beta CDR3 regions was carried out from RNA transcripts. The TCR CDR3 was subjected to a first round of RT-PCR using the HTBI primer set and the Qiagen OneStep RT-PCR kit. Libraries were constructed in a second round of multiplex PCR, after which size selection and purification were carried out. Libraries were sequenced paired-end with 100 bp reads on an Illumina HiSeq2000. The original methods were these. SOAPnuke was used to process the raw data, throwing out any read that contained adapters or uncalled bases, had a mean Phred below 15, or lacked an exact constant-primer or identifier match. High-quality paired reads were merged with COPE v1.2.5, and unique nucleotide sequences were defined as clonotypes. MiTCR v1.1 was used to align the clonotypes against IMGT TRBV, TRBD and TRBJ reference segments. Only V-J combinations with frequency above 0.0001, covering about 99% of repertoires, were analysed. The TCS score was defined as the ratio of F50 (clonal expansion) to E x V (chaos), calculated using BLOSUM62-based TCRdist between CDR3 peptides within each V-J. Welch's t-statistics and random forest reduced some 510 V-J features to under 15, which were used in a naive Bayes classifier (R e1071). Clones were called with MiXCR by TCRdb after fastp trimmed the public reads at Q25, and only in-frame beta chains were retained. Rows matching on CDR3 protein sequence are summarized as one entry with the most common DNA and genes. Here the V and J calls rest on TCRdb's processing, not on the authors' analysis. In this sample the table shows 400,000 to 500,000 distinct CDR3 sequences, about 13% of which occur a single time. 5% to 6% of the sample rests with the top ten.

Stable Graves' hyperthyroidism was defined as no progression to ophthalmopathy during 18 months of follow-up. The hyperthyroidism patients were between 18 and 65 years old and newly diagnosed, with a disease duration of less than 2 months. Exclusion was applied to patients with uncontrolled infections, other autoimmune diseases, pregnancy or lactation. Diagnoses relied on clinical symptoms, serum thyroxine and TRAb, thyroid ultrasound and orbital computed tomography. PBMCs were isolated from 7.5 to 10 ml of fresh peripheral blood by Ficoll-Paque density gradient centrifugation. Total RNA was extracted using Trizol reagent, and RNA quality was assessed on an Agilent 2100 Bioanalyzer. This clonotype has a count of ten or more. What this receptor recognizes is not known. The input lacks base qualities; no much larger clone sits a single base away. The germline V gene (reference sequence) sets CDR1 to DFQATT and CDR2 to SNEGSKA. Unmatched junction bases come to 12, with V trimmed by 3 bases and J by 5 bases. There are 17 amino acids in the CDR3, from cysteine to phenylalanine inclusive. Of all the DNA, just the CDR3 is kept, 51 bases in frame from base 1.

The sequence was collected from a woman aged 18-35 years with Graves' hyperthyroidism. The rearranged segments are TRBV20-1 and TRBJ2-1; 11 bases in between match TRBD1. Sequencing input: blood. The sequence in DNA is TGCAGTGCTAGGCCCCTCTTCCGGACAGGGGGCAACAATGAGCAGTTCTTC. Its amino acids are CSARPLFRTGGNNEQFF.